Listed below are T cell receptor beta chains from one sample, sequenced in a study of blood T cells in healthy people across ages. A single record per CDR3 protein comes from TCRdb applying MiXCR to the 5' RACE reads. The sample has fewer than 2 million distinct CDR3 sequences; around 42% are singletons. The sequenced sample consisted of blood. These receptors were taken from a human donor in good health. Each CDR3 is given with its conserved first and last residue. D genes are given only for firm matches. Rows give clone size only sometimes, using once, few, many, or a class for an expanded clone.

V: TRBV6-2/TRBV6-3
size: .
J: TRBJ1-1
D: .
CDR3: CASSQRTAARDTEAFF
DNA: TGTGCCAGCAGTCAGCGGACAGCCGCGAGGGACACTGAAGCTTTCTTT

V: TRBV20-1
size: .
J: TRBJ2-3
D: .
CDR3: CSATSYAAQYF
DNA: TGCAGTGCCACCTCATACGCCGCGCAGTATTTT

V: TRBV25-1
size: few
J: TRBJ2-4
D: TRBD1
CDR3: CASSETSSDRGNERYF
DNA: TGTGCCAGCAGTGAAACGTCTTCGGACAGGGGGAACGAGCGGTACTTC

V: TRBV12-3/TRBV12-4
size: few
J: TRBJ1-4
D: .
CDR3: CASSPTPSGEKLFF
DNA: TGTGCCAGCAGTCCGACACCCAGTGGGGAAAAACTGTTTTTT

V: TRBV7-9
size: .
J: TRBJ1-2
D: .
CDR3: CASSPQDGYTF
DNA: TGTGCCAGCAGCCCGCAAGATGGCTACACCTTC

V: TRBV29-1
size: many
J: TRBJ2-5
D: .
CDR3: CSVDPARRETQYF
DNA: TGCAGCGTTGACCCGGCTCGGCGAGAGACCCAGTACTTC

V: TRBV7-9
size: .
J: TRBJ1-1
D: .
CDR3: CASSPRKTNTEAFF
DNA: TGTGCCAGCAGCCCACGTAAGACGAACACTGAAGCTTTCTTT

V: TRBV4-3
size: .
J: TRBJ2-1
D: .
CDR3: CASSQDRISYNEQFF
DNA: TGCGCCAGCAGCCAAGATCGGATCTCCTACAATGAGCAGTTCTTC

V: TRBV7-2
size: few
J: TRBJ1-6
D: .
CDR3: CASSPQLYNSPLHF
DNA: TGTGCCAGCAGCCCCCAGCTATATAATTCACCCCTCCACTTT

V: TRBV10-3
size: once
J: TRBJ2-3
D: .
CDR3: CTIKRGEGTDTQYF
DNA: TGTACCATCAAACGGGGCGAAGGCACAGATACGCAGTATTTT

V: TRBV28
size: .
J: TRBJ2-7
D: TRBD1
CDR3: CASSFPRGQGAYKRYF
DNA: TGTGCCAGCAGTTTCCCCCGTGGGCAGGGGGCTTACAAGCGGTACTTC

V: TRBV7-7
size: .
J: TRBJ2-5
D: .
CDR3: CASSASGLTETQYF
DNA: TGTGCTAGCAGCGCGAGCGGTCTTACAGAGACCCAGTACTTC

V: TRBV5-1
size: many
J: TRBJ1-2
D: .
CDR3: CASSLDGDNYGYTF
DNA: TGCGCCAGCAGCTTGGACGGGGATAACTATGGCTACACCTTC

V: TRBV7-2
size: many
J: TRBJ2-4
D: TRBD1
CDR3: CASSPRTGNIQYF
DNA: TGTGCTAGCAGCCCCCGGACAGGGAACATTCAGTACTTC

V: TRBV2
size: .
J: TRBJ1-2
D: TRBD1
CDR3: CASSETRGQGADGYTF
DNA: TGTGCCAGCAGTGAAACTCGGGGACAGGGGGCGGATGGCTACACCTTC

V: TRBV7-6
size: few
J: TRBJ1-5
D: .
CDR3: CASSSLGLAQLQHF
DNA: TGTGCCAGCAGCTCACTAGGGTTAGCACAGCTCCAGCATTTT

V: TRBV12-3/TRBV12-4
size: .
J: TRBJ1-6
D: .
CDR3: CASSLDNWLNSPLHF
DNA: TGTGCCAGCAGTTTAGATAATTGGCTCAATTCACCCCTCCACTTT

V: TRBV5-1
size: few
J: TRBJ2-3
D: .
CDR3: CASSSNRQGITDTQYF
DNA: TGCGCCAGCAGCTCGAACCGACAAGGAATCACAGATACGCAGTATTTT

V: TRBV4-1
size: .
J: TRBJ2-5
D: .
CDR3: CASSQGELHPGSQYF
DNA: TGCGCCAGCAGCCAAGGCGAACTCCATCCCGGTTCCCAGTACTTC

V: TRBV4-2
size: few
J: TRBJ2-7
D: .
CDR3: CASSQDPNRAYEQYF
DNA: TGTGCCAGCAGCCAAGACCCTAACAGGGCCTACGAGCAGTACTTC

V: TRBV6-2/TRBV6-3
size: .
J: TRBJ2-1
D: .
CDR3: CASRDRQVNSVNEQFF
DNA: TGTGCCAGCAGGGACAGACAGGTTAATTCAGTTAATGAGCAGTTCTTC

V: TRBV20-1
size: few
J: TRBJ2-7
D: .
CDR3: CSAEQGGSGYGYEQYF
DNA: TGCAGTGCTGAACAGGGGGGGAGTGGGTATGGCTACGAGCAGTACTTC

V: TRBV12-3/TRBV12-4
size: few
J: TRBJ2-1
D: TRBD2
CDR3: CASSRTSGGIDEQFF
DNA: TGTGCCAGCAGTCGTACTAGCGGGGGTATAGATGAGCAGTTCTTC

V: TRBV12-3/TRBV12-4
size: many
J: TRBJ2-5
D: .
CDR3: CASRRTEETQYF
DNA: TGTGCCAGCAGACGGACAGAAGAGACCCAGTACTTC

V: TRBV28
size: few
J: TRBJ2-1
D: TRBD2
CDR3: CASSLTWRRGGRAYNEQFF
DNA: TGTGCCAGCAGTTTAACATGGCGGCGGGGGGGCCGAGCGTACAATGAGCAGTTCTTC

V: TRBV5-8
size: .
J: TRBJ2-7
D: .
CDR3: CASAQAAGPEQYF
DNA: TGTGCCAGCGCCCAGGCGGCGGGCCCCGAGCAGTACTTC

V: TRBV19
size: .
J: TRBJ2-5
D: TRBD1
CDR3: CASSLPRDRSNQETQYF
DNA: TGTGCCAGTAGCTTACCCCGGGACAGGAGTAACCAAGAGACCCAGTACTTC

V: TRBV6-6
size: few
J: TRBJ1-2
D: .
CDR3: CASSYGGGPKNNYGYTF
DNA: TGTGCCAGCAGTTACGGGGGGGGGCCGAAGAATAACTATGGCTACACCTTC

V: TRBV6-6
size: .
J: TRBJ2-3
D: .
CDR3: CASSYSQDDTQYF
DNA: TGTGCCAGCAGTTACTCACAGGACGATACGCAGTATTTT

V: TRBV12-3/TRBV12-4
size: few
J: TRBJ2-3
D: .
CDR3: CASSLIDGVSQYF
DNA: TGTGCCAGCAGTCTCATTGATGGCGTCTCGCAGTATTTT

V: TRBV5-1
size: few
J: TRBJ2-7
D: .
CDR3: CASSLAQASYEQYF
DNA: TGCGCCAGCAGCTTGGCGCAAGCCTCCTACGAGCAGTACTTC

V: TRBV7-2
size: .
J: TRBJ1-2
D: .
CDR3: CASSLGAKGYGYTF
DNA: TGTGCCAGCAGCTTAGGAGCGAAGGGGTATGGCTACACCTTC

V: TRBV7-8
size: few
J: TRBJ2-5
D: .
CDR3: CASSQLPGETQYF
DNA: TGTGCCAGCAGCCAGTTGCCCGGAGAGACCCAGTACTTC

V: TRBV6-5
size: .
J: TRBJ1-5
D: .
CDR3: CASSPAGTRQPQHF
DNA: TGCGCCAGCAGCCCCGCGGGGACTCGGCAGCCCCAGCATTTT

V: TRBV20-1
size: .
J: TRBJ2-3
D: .
CDR3: CSAPSSTIDTYTDTQYF
DNA: TGCAGTGCTCCCTCCTCGACTATCGACACATACACAGATACGCAGTATTTT

V: TRBV2
size: .
J: TRBJ1-4
D: .
CDR3: CANRRDEEKLFF
DNA: TGTGCCAACAGGAGGGACGAAGAAAAACTGTTTTTT

V: TRBV24-1
size: .
J: TRBJ2-1
D: TRBD2
CDR3: CATSDWDERGAEQFF
DNA: TGTGCCACCAGTGATTGGGATGAGCGGGGGGCCGAGCAGTTCTTC

V: TRBV7-9
size: .
J: TRBJ2-5
D: .
CDR3: CASSLGDQPQYF
DNA: TGTGCCAGCAGCTTAGGGGACCAACCTCAGTACTTC

V: TRBV15
size: once
J: TRBJ1-5
D: .
CDR3: CATSRLGDNQPQHF
DNA: TGTGCCACCAGCAGGCTGGGGGACAATCAGCCCCAGCATTTT

V: TRBV24-1
size: .
J: TRBJ2-5
D: TRBD1
CDR3: CATSAPWTGGGETQYF
DNA: TGTGCCACCAGTGCGCCTTGGACAGGGGGCGGTGAGACCCAGTACTTC

V: TRBV29-1
size: many
J: TRBJ2-7
D: .
CDR3: CSVSQGWGIEQYF
DNA: TGCAGCGTTTCCCAGGGTTGGGGGATCGAGCAGTACTTC

V: TRBV5-1
size: .
J: TRBJ2-1
D: TRBD1
CDR3: CASSSAQGEYNEQFF
DNA: TGCGCCAGCAGCTCTGCGCAGGGGGAGTACAATGAGCAGTTCTTC

V: TRBV20-1
size: .
J: TRBJ2-4
D: TRBD1
CDR3: CSARKPGQGPLNIQYF
DNA: TGCAGTGCTAGAAAGCCGGGACAGGGGCCCCTAAACATTCAGTACTTC

V: TRBV29-1
size: .
J: TRBJ1-2
D: TRBD1
CDR3: CSVEKGDSYGYTF
DNA: TGCAGCGTTGAGAAAGGGGACAGCTATGGCTACACCTTC

V: TRBV7-3
size: .
J: TRBJ2-3
D: TRBD2
CDR3: CASRTSGGAREDTQYF
DNA: TGTGCCAGCAGAACTAGCGGGGGGGCGCGGGAAGATACGCAGTATTTT

V: TRBV4-3
size: few
J: TRBJ1-2
D: .
CDR3: CASSQDSQPYFNYGYTF
DNA: TGCGCTAGCAGCCAAGATAGCCAGCCCTATTTTAACTATGGCTACACCTTC

V: TRBV30
size: .
J: TRBJ2-5
D: .
CDR3: CAWSRGWDSQETQYF
DNA: TGTGCCTGGAGTAGAGGTTGGGACTCCCAAGAGACCCAGTACTTC

V: TRBV7-9
size: few
J: TRBJ2-7
D: .
CDR3: CASSLDGRGQSGYEQYF
DNA: TGTGCCAGCAGCTTAGACGGCCGGGGGCAGTCGGGCTACGAGCAGTACTTC

V: TRBV5-1
size: .
J: TRBJ2-7
D: TRBD1
CDR3: CASSPDQGAIITYEQYF
DNA: TGCGCCAGCAGCCCTGATCAGGGGGCTATTATCACCTACGAGCAGTACTTC

V: TRBV12-3/TRBV12-4
size: .
J: TRBJ2-1
D: TRBD2
CDR3: CASSLLTSGLLSYNEQFF
DNA: TGTGCCAGCAGTTTACTGACTAGCGGGTTACTTTCCTACAATGAGCAGTTCTTC

V: TRBV4-3
size: few
J: TRBJ2-7
D: .
CDR3: CASSQDRASPEQYF
DNA: TGCGCCAGCAGCCAAGATAGGGCTTCTCCCGAGCAGTACTTC

V: TRBV20-1
size: few
J: TRBJ1-1
D: .
CDR3: CSARERAPWVNTEAFF
DNA: TGCAGTGCTAGAGAACGGGCCCCGTGGGTGAACACTGAAGCTTTCTTT

V: TRBV7-2
size: .
J: TRBJ2-2
D: .
CDR3: CASSLFRGELFF
DNA: TGTGCCAGCAGCTTATTCCGCGGGGAGCTGTTTTTT

V: TRBV10-3
size: .
J: TRBJ2-7
D: TRBD1
CDR3: CATFRQGGYEQYF
DNA: TGTGCCACCTTCCGACAGGGGGGCTACGAGCAGTACTTC

V: TRBV4-1
size: few
J: TRBJ2-6
D: .
CDR3: CASSQDGLGYSGANVLTF
DNA: TGCGCCAGCAGCCAAGATGGGTTGGGGTACTCTGGGGCCAACGTCCTGACTTTC

V: TRBV20-1
size: few
J: TRBJ1-2
D: .
CDR3: CSARDERDRYTF
DNA: TGCAGTGCTAGAGATGAGAGGGATCGCTACACCTTC

V: TRBV11-1
size: .
J: TRBJ2-5
D: TRBD2
CDR3: CASSLVGGGYNEQYF
DNA: TGTGCCAGCAGCTTAGTCGGCGGGGGGTACAATGAGCAGTACTTC

V: TRBV7-3
size: once
J: TRBJ2-3
D: .
CDR3: CASSLKGYSTDTQYF
DNA: TGTGCCAGCAGCTTGAAGGGCTATAGCACAGATACGCAGTATTTT